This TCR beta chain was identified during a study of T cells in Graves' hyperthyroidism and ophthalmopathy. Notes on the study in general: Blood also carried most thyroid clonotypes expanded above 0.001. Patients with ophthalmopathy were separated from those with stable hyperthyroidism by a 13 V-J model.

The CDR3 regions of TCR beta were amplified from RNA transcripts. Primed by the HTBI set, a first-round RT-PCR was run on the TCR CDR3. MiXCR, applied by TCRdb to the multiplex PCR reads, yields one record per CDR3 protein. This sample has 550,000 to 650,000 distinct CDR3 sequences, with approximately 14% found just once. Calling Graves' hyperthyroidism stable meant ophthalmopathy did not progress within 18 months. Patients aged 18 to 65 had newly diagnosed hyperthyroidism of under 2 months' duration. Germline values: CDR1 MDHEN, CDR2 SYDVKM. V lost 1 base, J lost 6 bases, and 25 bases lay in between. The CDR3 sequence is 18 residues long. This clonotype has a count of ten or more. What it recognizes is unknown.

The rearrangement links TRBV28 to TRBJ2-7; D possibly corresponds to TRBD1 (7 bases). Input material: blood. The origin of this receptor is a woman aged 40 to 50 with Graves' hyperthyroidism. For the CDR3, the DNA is TGTGCCAGCAGTTTATCCCCAAGGATGACAGGGAAGGGGGGCGAGCAGTACTTC. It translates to CASSLSPRMTGKGGEQYF.